This T cell receptor (beta chain) comes out of a study of blood T cell repertoires in COVID-19. Germline CDR1 and CDR2: SGHDT and YYEEEE. V was shortened by 0 bases and J by 2 bases, with 8 bases between the two germline ends. The CDR3 totals 14 residues. This table comes from immunoSEQ multiplex PCR, and its TCRdb copy is limited to in-frame clones, with some not included. Seen here are 50,000 to 65,000 clones, roughly 72% observed once, and the top ten hold more than 4%. V gene TRBV5-6 combines with J gene TRBJ1-2; D is undetermined. Sequencing input: peripheral blood. This sequence was found in a woman in her seventies with COVID-19, enrolled during active disease. The CDR3 region has the DNA TGTGCCAGCAGCTTGGCGAGGTACAACTATGGCTACACCTTC. Its protein is CASSLARYNYGYTF.